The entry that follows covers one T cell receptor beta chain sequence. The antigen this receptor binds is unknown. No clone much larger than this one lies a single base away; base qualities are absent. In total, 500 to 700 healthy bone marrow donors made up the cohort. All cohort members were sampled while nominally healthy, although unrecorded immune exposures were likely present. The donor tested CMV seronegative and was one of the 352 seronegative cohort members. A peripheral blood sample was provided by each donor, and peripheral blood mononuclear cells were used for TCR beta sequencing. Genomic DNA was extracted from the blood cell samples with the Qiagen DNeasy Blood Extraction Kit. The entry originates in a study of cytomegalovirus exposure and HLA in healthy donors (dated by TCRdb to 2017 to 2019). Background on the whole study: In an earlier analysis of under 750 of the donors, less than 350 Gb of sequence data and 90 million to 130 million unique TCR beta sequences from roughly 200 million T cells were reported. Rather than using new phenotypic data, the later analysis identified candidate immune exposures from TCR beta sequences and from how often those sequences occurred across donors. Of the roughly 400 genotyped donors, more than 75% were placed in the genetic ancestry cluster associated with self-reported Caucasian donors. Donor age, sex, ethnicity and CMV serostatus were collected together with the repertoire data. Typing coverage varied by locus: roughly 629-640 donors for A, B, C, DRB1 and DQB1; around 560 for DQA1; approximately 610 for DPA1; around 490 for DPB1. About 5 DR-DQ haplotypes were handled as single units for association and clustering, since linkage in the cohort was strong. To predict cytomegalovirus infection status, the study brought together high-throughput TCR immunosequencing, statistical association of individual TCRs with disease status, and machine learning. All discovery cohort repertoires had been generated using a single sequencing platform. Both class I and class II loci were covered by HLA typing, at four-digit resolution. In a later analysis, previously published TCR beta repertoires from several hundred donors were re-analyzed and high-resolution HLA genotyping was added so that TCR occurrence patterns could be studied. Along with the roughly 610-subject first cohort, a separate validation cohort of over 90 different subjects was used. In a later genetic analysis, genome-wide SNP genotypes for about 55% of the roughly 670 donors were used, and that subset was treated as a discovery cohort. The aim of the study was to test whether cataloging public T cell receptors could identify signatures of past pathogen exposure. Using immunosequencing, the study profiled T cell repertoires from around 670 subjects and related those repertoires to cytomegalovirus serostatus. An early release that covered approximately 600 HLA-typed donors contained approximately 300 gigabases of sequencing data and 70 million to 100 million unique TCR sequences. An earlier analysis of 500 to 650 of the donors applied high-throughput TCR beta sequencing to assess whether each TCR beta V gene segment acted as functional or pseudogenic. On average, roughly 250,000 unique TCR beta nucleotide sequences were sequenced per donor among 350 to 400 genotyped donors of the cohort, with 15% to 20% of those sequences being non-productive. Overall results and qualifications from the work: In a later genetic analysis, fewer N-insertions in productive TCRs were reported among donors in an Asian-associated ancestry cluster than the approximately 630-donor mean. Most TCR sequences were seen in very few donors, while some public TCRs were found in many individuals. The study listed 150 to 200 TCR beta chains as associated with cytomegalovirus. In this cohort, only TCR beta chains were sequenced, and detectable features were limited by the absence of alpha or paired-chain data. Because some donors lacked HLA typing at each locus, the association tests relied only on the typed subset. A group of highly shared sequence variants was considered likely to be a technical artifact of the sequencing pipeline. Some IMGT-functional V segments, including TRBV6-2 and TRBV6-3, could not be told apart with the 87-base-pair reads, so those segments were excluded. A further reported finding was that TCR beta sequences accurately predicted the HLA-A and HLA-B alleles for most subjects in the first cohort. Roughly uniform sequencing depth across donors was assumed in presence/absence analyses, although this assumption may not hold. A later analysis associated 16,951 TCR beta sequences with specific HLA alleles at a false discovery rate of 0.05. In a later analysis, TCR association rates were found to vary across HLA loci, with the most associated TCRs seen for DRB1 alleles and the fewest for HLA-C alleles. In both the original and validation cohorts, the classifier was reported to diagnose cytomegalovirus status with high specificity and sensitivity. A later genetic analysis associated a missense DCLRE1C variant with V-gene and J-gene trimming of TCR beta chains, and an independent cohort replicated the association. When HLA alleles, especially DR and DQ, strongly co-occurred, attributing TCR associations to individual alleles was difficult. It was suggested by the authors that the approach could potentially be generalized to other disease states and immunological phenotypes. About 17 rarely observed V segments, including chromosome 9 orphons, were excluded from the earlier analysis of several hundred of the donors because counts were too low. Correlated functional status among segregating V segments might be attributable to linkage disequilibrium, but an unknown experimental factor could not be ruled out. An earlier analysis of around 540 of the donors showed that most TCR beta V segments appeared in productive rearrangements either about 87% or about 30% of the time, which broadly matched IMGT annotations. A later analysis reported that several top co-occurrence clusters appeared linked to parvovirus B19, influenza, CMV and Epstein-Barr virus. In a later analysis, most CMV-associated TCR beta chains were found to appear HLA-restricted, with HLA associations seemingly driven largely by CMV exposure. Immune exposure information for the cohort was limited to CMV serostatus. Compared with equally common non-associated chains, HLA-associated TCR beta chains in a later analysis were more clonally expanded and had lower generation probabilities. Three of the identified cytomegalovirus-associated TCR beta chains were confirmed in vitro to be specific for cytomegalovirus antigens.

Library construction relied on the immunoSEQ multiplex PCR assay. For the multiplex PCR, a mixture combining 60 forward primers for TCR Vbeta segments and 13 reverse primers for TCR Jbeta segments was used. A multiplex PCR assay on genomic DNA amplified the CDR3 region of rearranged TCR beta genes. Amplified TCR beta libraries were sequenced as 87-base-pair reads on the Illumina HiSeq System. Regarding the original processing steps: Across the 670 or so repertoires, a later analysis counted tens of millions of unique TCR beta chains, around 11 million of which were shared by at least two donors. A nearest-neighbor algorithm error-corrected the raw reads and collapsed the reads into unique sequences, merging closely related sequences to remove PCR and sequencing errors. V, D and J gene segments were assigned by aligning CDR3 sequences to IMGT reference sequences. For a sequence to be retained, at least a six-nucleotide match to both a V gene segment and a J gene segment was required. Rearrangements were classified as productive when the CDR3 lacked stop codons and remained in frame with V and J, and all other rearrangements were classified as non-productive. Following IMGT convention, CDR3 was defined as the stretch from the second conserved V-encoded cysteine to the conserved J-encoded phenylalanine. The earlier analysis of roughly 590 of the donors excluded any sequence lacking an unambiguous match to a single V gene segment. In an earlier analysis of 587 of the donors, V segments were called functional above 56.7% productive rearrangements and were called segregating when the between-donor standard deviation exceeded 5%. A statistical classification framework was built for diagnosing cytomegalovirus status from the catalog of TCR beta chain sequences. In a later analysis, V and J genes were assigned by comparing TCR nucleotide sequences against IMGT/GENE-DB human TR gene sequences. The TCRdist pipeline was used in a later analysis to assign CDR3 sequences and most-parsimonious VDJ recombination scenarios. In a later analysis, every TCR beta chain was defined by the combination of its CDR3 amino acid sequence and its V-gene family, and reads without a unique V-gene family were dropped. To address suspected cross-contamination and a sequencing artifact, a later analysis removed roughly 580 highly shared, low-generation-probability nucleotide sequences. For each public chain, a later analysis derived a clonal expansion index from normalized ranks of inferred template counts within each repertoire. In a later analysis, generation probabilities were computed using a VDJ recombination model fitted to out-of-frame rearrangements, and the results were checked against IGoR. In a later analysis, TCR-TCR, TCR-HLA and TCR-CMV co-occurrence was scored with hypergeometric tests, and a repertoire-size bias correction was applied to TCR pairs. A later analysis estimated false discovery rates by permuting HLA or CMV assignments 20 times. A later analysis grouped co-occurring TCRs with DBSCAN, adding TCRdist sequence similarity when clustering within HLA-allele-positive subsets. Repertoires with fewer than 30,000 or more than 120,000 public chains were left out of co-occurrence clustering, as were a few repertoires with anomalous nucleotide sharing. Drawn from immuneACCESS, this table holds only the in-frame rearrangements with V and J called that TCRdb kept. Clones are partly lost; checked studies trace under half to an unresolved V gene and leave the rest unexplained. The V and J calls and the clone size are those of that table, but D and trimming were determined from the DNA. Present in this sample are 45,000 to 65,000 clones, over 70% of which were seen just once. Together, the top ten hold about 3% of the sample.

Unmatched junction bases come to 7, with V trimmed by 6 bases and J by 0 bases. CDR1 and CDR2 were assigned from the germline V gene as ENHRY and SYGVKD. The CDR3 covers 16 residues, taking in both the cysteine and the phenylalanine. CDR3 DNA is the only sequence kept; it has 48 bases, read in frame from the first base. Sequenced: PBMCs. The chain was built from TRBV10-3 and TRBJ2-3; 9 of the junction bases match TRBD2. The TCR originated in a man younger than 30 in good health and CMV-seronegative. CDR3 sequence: CAIRKTSGLSTDTQYF. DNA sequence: TGTGCCATCAGGAAAACTAGCGGGCTGAGCACAGATACGCAGTATTTT.